This T cell receptor beta chain was captured by sequencing in a study of T cell repertoires in cytomegalovirus infection. TCRdb used MiXCR to reprocess the reads, holding one entry per CDR3 protein. The sample has 750,000 to 900,000 distinct CDR3 sequences; about 28% are singletons. Many counts were recorded for this clonotype. No antigen is known for it. The TCR sequence derives from a human donor in good health (CMV status not recorded). Some clones in this sample may be carry-over from other donors' samples. The sequences come from cultured CD8+ T cells from PBMCs, collected from culture after CMV antigen stimulation.

Here the CDR3 reads CASRRDRVEETQYF. CDR3 bases: TGTGCCAGCAGGCGAGACAGGGTCGAGGAGACCCAGTACTTC. The rearrangement joins TRBV7-6 to TRBJ2-5; 7 bases fit TRBD1. CDR3 size: 14 residues. CDR1 is SGHVS, CDR2 FNYEAQ, per germline. V trimming: 6 bases; J trimming: 5 bases; junction bases outside the gene matches: 9.